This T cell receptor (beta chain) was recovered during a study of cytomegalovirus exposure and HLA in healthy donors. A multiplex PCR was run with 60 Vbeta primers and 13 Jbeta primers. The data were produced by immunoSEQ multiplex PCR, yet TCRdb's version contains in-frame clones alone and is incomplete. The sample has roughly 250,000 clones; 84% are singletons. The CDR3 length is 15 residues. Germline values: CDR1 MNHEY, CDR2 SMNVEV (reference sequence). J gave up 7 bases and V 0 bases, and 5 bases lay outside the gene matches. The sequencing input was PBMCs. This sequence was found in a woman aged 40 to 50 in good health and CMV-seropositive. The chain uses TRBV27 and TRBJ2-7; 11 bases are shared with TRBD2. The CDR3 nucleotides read TGTGCCAGCAGTTTATCGGCACTAGCGGGAGTTGAGCAGTACTTC. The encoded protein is CASSLSALAGVEQYF.